The subject of this entry is one TCR beta chain. Antigen specificity is unknown. Scientists isolated CD4+ T cells after a roughly ten-day culture period ended. The person acquired a PCR-confirmed SARS-CoV-2 infection between March and December 2020. Each person got two doses of an mRNA SARS-CoV-2 vaccine, BNT162b2 or mRNA-1273. Clones were read by immunoSEQ multiplex PCR, and TCRdb kept only the in-frame ones, dropping some. Found here are some 50,000 clones, 65% to 80% of them singletons; the top ten hold approximately 5.4%. This specimen comes from a study of vaccination effects on CD4 cells after COVID-19. Whole-study context: Ahead of sequencing, the ViraFEST assay grew antigen-specific CD4+ T cells using viral peptide pools.

The source is a human donor who had a prior SARS-CoV-2 infection. Material: CD4+ T cells from PBMCs cultured without peptide, obtained after COVID-19 vaccination.

The CDR3 bases are TGTGCCAGCAGCGTAGCAGATACGCAGTATTTT. It encodes CASSVADTQYF. V and J are TRBV9 and TRBJ2-3, with D unclear. V was pared by 0 bases and J by 4 bases, with 0 bases between. The CDR3 sequence is 11 residues long. The germline V gene has CDR1 SGDLS and CDR2 YYNGEE.